The source of this TCR beta chain is a study of T cell changes during pregnancy in multiple sclerosis. CDR1 LNHDA and CDR2 SQIVND come from the germline V gene (reference sequence). J was trimmed by 2 bases and V by 5 bases; bases with no gene match: 7. The CDR3 is 15 residues long. Libraries were prepared by immunoSEQ multiplex PCR; TCRdb keeps only in-frame clonotypes and omits some of them. The sample carries roughly 60,000 clones, more than 90% recorded once. The sample in question was peripheral blood, obtained in the second trimester of pregnancy. The V call is TRBV19, the J call TRBJ2-3; 7 bases are a match to TRBD2. The TCR was taken from a female donor with multiple sclerosis, enrolled in a pregnancy study. For the CDR3, the DNA is TGTGCCAGTAGTCCCACGGGAGGTTCCACAGATACGCAGTATTTT. Protein product: CASSPTGGSTDTQYF. Using reference TRBV19 and TRBJ2-3 for the parts outside the CDR3, the full variable domain is DGGITQSPKYLFRKEGQNVTLSCEQNLNHDAMYWYRQDPGQGLRLIYYSQIVNDFQKGDIAEGYSVSREKKESFPLTVTSAQKNPTAFYLCASSPTGGSTDTQYFGPGTRLTVL.